This T cell receptor (beta chain) was sequenced for a study of cytomegalovirus exposure and HLA in healthy donors (dated by TCRdb to 2017 to 2019). Study-wide context: An earlier analysis of some 600 of the donors reported 276 Gb of sequence data and 117 million unique TCR beta sequences obtained from around 190 million T cells. An early release covering just under 650 HLA-typed donors comprised around 300 gigabases of sequencing data and tens of millions of unique TCR sequences. The genetic ancestry cluster associated with self-reported Caucasian donors included around four fifths of the roughly 400 genotyped donors. The aim of the study was to test whether cataloging public T cell receptors could identify signatures of past pathogen exposure. The study used immunosequencing to profile the T cell repertoires of around 600 subjects and linked those repertoires to cytomegalovirus serostatus. A separate validation cohort of approximately 120 different subjects was used in addition to the approximately 610-subject first cohort. The study combined high-throughput TCR immunosequencing, statistical association of individual TCRs with disease status, and machine learning to predict cytomegalovirus infection status. A later analysis re-examined previously published TCR beta repertoires from more than 650 donors and added high-resolution HLA genotyping to investigate patterns of TCR occurrence. In the later analysis, no new phenotypic data were used to find candidate immune exposures; instead, reliance was placed on TCR beta sequences and their occurrence across donors. An earlier analysis of 450 to 750 of the donors used high-throughput TCR beta sequencing to judge whether each TCR beta V gene segment behaved as functional or pseudogenic. Donor age, sex, ethnicity and CMV serostatus were collected together with the repertoire data. In a later genetic analysis, genome-wide SNP genotypes for 398 of the 666 donors were used, and that subset was treated as a discovery cohort. All discovery cohort repertoires had been generated on a single sequencing platform. Class I and class II HLA loci were covered by the typing at four-digit resolution. The number of typed donors differed by locus: roughly 620-630 for A, B, C, DRB1 and DQB1; roughly 510 for DQA1; approximately 610 for DPA1; and 400 to 480 for DPB1. A few DR-DQ haplotypes were handled as single units for association and clustering because linkage in the cohort was strong. Across 398 genotyped donors of the cohort, an average of about 240,000 unique TCR beta nucleotide sequences per donor were sequenced, and 15% to 20% of those sequences were non-productive. Summary of the overall study and its limitations: Compared with equally common non-associated chains, HLA-associated TCR beta chains in a later analysis were more clonally expanded and had lower generation probabilities. In a later analysis, several top co-occurrence clusters were reported to appear linked to parvovirus B19, influenza, CMV and Epstein-Barr virus. Some IMGT-functional V segments, including TRBV6-2 and TRBV6-3, could not be distinguished by the 87-base-pair reads and were therefore excluded. The cohort was sequenced for TCR beta chains only, and without alpha or paired-chain data the features that could be detected were limited. Because HLA typing was missing for some donors at each locus, association tests included only the typed subset. The presence/absence analyses assumed that sequencing depth was roughly uniform across donors, and that assumption may not be true. In a later genetic analysis, a missense DCLRE1C variant was associated with V-gene and J-gene trimming of TCR beta chains, and the association was replicated in an independent cohort. In a later genetic analysis, fewer N-insertions in productive TCRs were reported among donors in an Asian-associated ancestry cluster than the approximately 710-donor mean. The authors suggested that the approach could potentially be generalized to other disease states and immunological phenotypes. Cytomegalovirus status was reported to be diagnosed by the classifier with high specificity and sensitivity in both the original and validation cohorts. Immune exposure information for the cohort was limited to CMV serostatus. Most CMV-associated TCR beta chains appeared to be HLA-restricted in a later analysis, and the HLA associations seemed to be driven largely by CMV exposure. In an earlier analysis of more than 450 of the donors, most TCR beta V segments were observed in productive rearrangements about 87% or about 30% of the time, broadly matching IMGT annotations. A later analysis associated about 17,000 TCR beta sequences with specific HLA alleles at a false discovery rate of 0.05. In the study, about 150 TCR beta chains were listed as associated with cytomegalovirus. In vitro tests confirmed that a few of the cytomegalovirus-associated TCR beta chains recognize cytomegalovirus antigens. Assigning TCR associations to individual alleles was difficult when HLA alleles, especially DR and DQ, strongly co-occurred. A further reported finding was that TCR beta sequences accurately predicted the HLA-A and HLA-B alleles for most subjects in the first cohort. While some public TCRs were present in many individuals, most TCR sequences turned up only very rarely across donors. Because counts were too low, about 18 rarely observed V segments, including chromosome 9 orphons, were excluded from the earlier analysis of a few hundred of the donors. In a later analysis, the rate of TCR association differed among HLA loci, with DRB1 alleles having the most associated TCRs and HLA-C alleles having the fewest. Linkage disequilibrium might explain the correlated functional status among segregating V segments, but an unknown experimental factor could not be excluded. A cluster of highly shared sequence variants was judged likely to represent a technical artifact of the sequencing pipeline.

Library creation used the immunoSEQ multiplex PCR assay. The multiplex PCR relied on a mix of 60 forward primers for TCR Vbeta segments and 13 reverse primers for TCR Jbeta segments. A multiplex PCR assay on genomic DNA amplified the CDR3 region of rearranged TCR beta genes. The amplified TCR beta libraries were sequenced on the Illumina HiSeq System as 87-base-pair reads. From the authors' description of their analysis: A later analysis tallied around 82 million unique TCR beta chains across the roughly 610 repertoires, and around 12 million of those chains were shared by two or more donors. To remove PCR and sequencing errors, raw reads were error-corrected and collapsed into unique sequences using a nearest-neighbor algorithm that merged closely related sequences. CDR3 sequences were aligned to IMGT reference sequences to assign V, D and J gene segments. For a sequence to be retained, a match of at least six nucleotides was required to both a V gene segment and a J gene segment. Rearrangements were called productive when the CDR3 lacked stop codons and stayed in frame with V and J; all others were non-productive. CDR3 was defined according to IMGT convention as the region running from the second conserved V-encoded cysteine to the conserved J-encoded phenylalanine. The earlier analysis of about 530 of the donors excluded any sequence lacking an unambiguous match to a single V gene segment. An earlier analysis of approximately 590 of the donors classified V segments as functional when productive rearrangements were above 56.7% and as segregating when the standard deviation between donors was above 5%. To diagnose cytomegalovirus status from the catalog of TCR beta chain sequences, a statistical classification framework was built. In a later analysis, V and J genes were assigned by comparing TCR nucleotide sequences against IMGT/GENE-DB human TR gene sequences. Using the TCRdist pipeline, a later analysis assigned CDR3 sequences along with most-parsimonious VDJ recombination scenarios. In a later analysis, each TCR beta chain was defined by its CDR3 amino acid sequence together with its V-gene family, and reads without a unique V-gene family were excluded. As a way to deal with suspected cross-contamination and a sequencing artifact, a later analysis dropped 450 to 600 nucleotide sequences that were highly shared and had low generation probability. In a later analysis, a clonal expansion index was calculated for each public chain from normalized within-repertoire ranks of inferred template counts. In a later analysis, generation probabilities were computed using a VDJ recombination model fitted to out-of-frame rearrangements, and the results were checked against IGoR. In a later analysis, TCR-TCR, TCR-HLA and TCR-CMV co-occurrence was scored with hypergeometric tests, and a repertoire-size bias correction was applied to TCR pairs. In a later analysis, false discovery rates were estimated by permuting HLA or CMV assignments 20 times. In a later analysis, co-occurring TCRs were grouped with DBSCAN, and TCRdist sequence similarity was added when clustering was performed within HLA-allele-positive subsets. Co-occurrence clustering excluded repertoires with fewer than 30,000 or more than 120,000 public chains, plus five with anomalous nucleotide sharing. TCRdb re-hosts the immuneACCESS table, in-frame sequences only. Its copies lack some clones; in the studies checked, an unresolved V gene accounts for under half of them, and the cause for the rest is not known. V, J and clone size are taken as reported in that table, and D and trimming were inferred from the DNA itself. Here the sample has approximately 180,000 clones; 65% to 80% occur a single time. The ten largest clones add up to approximately 1.1% of the sample.

As regards this clone: The target of this receptor is not known. Base qualities are not recorded, but no much larger clone differs from it by a single base.

At the junction V is shortened by 0 bases and J by 2 bases, with 13 bases in between. CDR1 and CDR2 were assigned from the germline V gene as MNHEY and SVGAGI. The CDR3 measures 16 amino acids from cysteine to phenylalanine. Only the CDR3 DNA is retained, 48 bases long and in frame from the first base. In total, about 650 healthy bone marrow donors made up the cohort. At the time of sampling, every cohort member was nominally healthy, though immune exposures that went unrecorded were likely present. The donor tested CMV seronegative, placing the donor among the 300 to 400 seronegative members of the cohort. Each donor provided a peripheral blood sample, and peripheral blood mononuclear cells were used for TCR beta sequencing. Genomic DNA was extracted from the blood cell samples with the Qiagen DNeasy Blood Extraction Kit.

Sequencing input: PBMCs. In this chain, TRBV6-5 is recombined with TRBJ1-2; no D gene is confidently identified. This TCR derives from a woman in her 40s in good health and CMV-seronegative. Here the CDR3 is given as CASSYSGRFMNYGYTF. In nucleotide form, the sequence is TGTGCCAGCAGTTACTCTGGCAGATTCATGAACTATGGCTACACCTTC.